This passage covers 27 T cell receptor beta chains from one sample sequenced in a study of beta chain features in type 1 diabetes. The whole isolated RNA underwent reverse transcription, so sequencing captured expressed TCRB transcripts. Using immunoSEQ multiplex PCR, the repertoire was profiled, and TCRdb retains in-frame clones only, with some absent. The top ten clones hold approximately 0.05% of a sample with roughly 450,000 clones, roughly an eighth of them seen once. Sequencing input: naive CD4+ T cells from blood. The origin of the receptors is a woman between 18 and 30 years old in good health.

The J gene is TRBJ2-3, the V gene TRBV2; no definite D call. V dropped 0 bases and J dropped 9 bases, with 13 bases sitting between them. The germline V gene encodes CDR1 SNHLY and CDR2 FYNNEI. The CDR3 consists of 14 residues. The CDR3 sequence is CASSEALTVETQYF. Here the CDR3 DNA reads TGTGCCAGCAGTGAAGCGCTTACGGTGGAGACGCAGTATTTT.

This clone showed up just a few times. J is TRBJ2-1 and V is TRBV9, with 9 bases that match TRBD1. Trimming cost V 4 bases and J 8 bases; bases outside gene matches: 10. CDR3 size: 15 residues. Per germline, CDR1 SGDLS and CDR2 YYNGEE. This CDR3 reads CASSPRTGVGDEQFF. Written as DNA, the CDR3 is TGTGCCAGCAGCCCCCGGACAGGGGTGGGGGATGAGCAGTTCTTC. Looking up the rest from reference TRBV9 and TRBJ2-1 gives the full variable domain: DSGVTQTPKHLITATGQRVTLRCSPRSGDLSVYWYQQSLDQGLQFLIQYYNGEERAKGNILERFSAQQFPDLHSELNLSSLELGDSALYFCASSPRTGVGDEQFFGPGTRLTVL.

This clone showed up just a few times. Other nucleotide sequences in the sample specify the same CDR3. The V and J genes are TRBV18 and TRBJ2-5; no clear D. This CDR3 is built from 13 residues. The germline V and J ends were trimmed by 0 bases and 3 bases, with 5 bases remaining between them. Germline-derived CDR1 and CDR2 are KGHSH and LQKENI. CDR3 protein: CASSPPGKETQYF. CDR3 DNA sequence: TGTGCCAGCTCACCACCGGGGAAAGAGACCCAGTACTTC.

The J gene is TRBJ2-1, the V gene TRBV6-5, with 8 nucleotides matching TRBD2. Unmatched junction bases numbered 7, after V lost 7 bases and J lost 2 bases. From germline, CDR1 is MNHEY and CDR2 SVGAGI. The CDR3 is 15 amino acids. CDR3 loop: CASKPGLGTYNEQFF. The CDR3 coding sequence is TGTGCCAGCAAACCGGGACTAGGAACCTACAATGAGCAGTTCTTC.

This clone has more than one count but fewer than ten. The chain is built from TRBV4-3 and TRBJ2-2, with no clear D. Trimming cost V 0 bases and J 5 bases, with 7 bases left between them. The germline V gene has CDR1 LGHNA and CDR2 YSLEER. CDR3 length: 14 residues. The CDR3 DNA follows: TGCGCCAGCAGCCAAGATCAGGAGACCGGGGAGCTGTTTTTT. Translation: CASSQDQETGELFF.

This clone appeared a few times. The V gene is TRBV2, the J gene TRBJ2-5; 8 bases are shared with TRBD1. The germline V gene encodes CDR1 SNHLY and CDR2 FYNNEI. J was trimmed by 4 bases and V by 6 bases; bases with no gene match: 10. The CDR3 consists of 15 residues. The CDR3 DNA reads TGTGCCAGCAGCCCCGCTACAGGGGGACGAGAGACCCAGTACTTC. Protein product: CASSPATGGRETQYF.

This clone was detected only a few times. This sequence joins TRBV15 and TRBJ2-4, with D possibly being TRBD1 or TRBD2 (5 bases each). Germline CDR1 LNHNV, CDR2 YYDKDF (reference sequence). The CDR3 has 17 residues. The V and J ends lost 0 bases and 3 bases respectively, with 15 bases between them. The DNA for the CDR3 is TGTGCCACCAGCAGAGAGGGGCTAGCAGATCACAAAAACATTCAGTACTTC. Translated, it gives CATSREGLADHKNIQYF.

V and J are TRBV7-9 and TRBJ1-4; possible D gene TRBD1, 6 bases. Trimming shortened V by 5 bases and J by 5 bases, and 15 bases separated the two germline ends. This CDR3 is 15 amino acids long. Germline CDR1 reads SEHNR; CDR2 reads FQNEAQ (reference sequence). Written as DNA, the CDR3 is TGTGCCAGCAGCAGAGGACAGAGAAGCAATGAAAAACTGTTTTTT. The encoded protein is CASSRGQRSNEKLFF.

This clone was found a few times. J is TRBJ2-7 and V is TRBV7-9; 13 bases are a match to TRBD2. The length of the CDR3 is 17 residues. Germline values: CDR1 SEHNR, CDR2 FQNEAQ (reference sequence). V shed 5 bases and J 2 bases; nucleotides not matched to a gene: 9. The CDR3 coding sequence is TGTGCCAGCAGCACCAGTCGGACTAGCGGGAGCCCCTACGAGCAGTACTTC. This codes for CASSTSRTSGSPYEQYF.

V is TRBV28 and J is TRBJ2-3; D is unresolved. This CDR3 spans 17 amino acids. The V and J ends lost 11 bases and 14 bases respectively, with 38 bases between them. Germline V gene sequence: CDR1 MDHEN, CDR2 SYDVKM. CDR3 nucleotide sequence: TGTGCCTCCTCATCTGCCGCTGGGTCATTGCTGGGCAGGTCGCGGTATTTT. Amino acid sequence: CASSSAAGSLLGRSRYF.

The V call is TRBV25-1, the J call TRBJ1-1, with no clear D. V lost 4 bases, J lost 1 base, and 13 bases lay in between. Germline CDR1 is MGHDK and CDR2 is SYGVNS. CDR3 length equals 15 residues. The chain's CDR3 is CASSAYRGENTEAFF. CDR3 bases: TGTGCCAGCAGTGCGTACCGTGGGGAGAACACTGAAGCTTTCTTT.

The chain joins TRBV7-2 to TRBJ1-4; D gene ambiguous. CDR3 length: 14 residues. In germline, CDR1 is SGHTA, CDR2 FQGNSA. V was cut by 2 bases and J by 6 bases, with 10 bases left in between. The CDR3 is CASSLTGRDEKLFF. The CDR3 nucleotides are TGTGCCAGCAGCTTAACCGGGAGGGATGAAAAACTGTTTTTT. Using reference TRBV7-2 and TRBJ1-4 for the parts outside the CDR3, the full variable domain is GAGVSQSPSNKVTEKGKDVELRCDPISGHTALYWYRQSLGQGLEFLIYFQGNSAPDKSGLPSDRFSAERTGGSVSTLTIQRTQQEDSAVYLCASSLTGRDEKLFFGSGTQLSVL.

This clone was found a few times. The V and J genes are TRBV27 and TRBJ1-1; TRBD1 matches at 7 bases. The V gene end was trimmed by 6 bases and the J gene end by 5 bases; junction bases not matched to a gene: 15. Germline V gene data show CDR1 as MNHEY and CDR2 as SMNVEV (reference sequence). This CDR3 has 16 residues. The DNA for the CDR3 is TGTGCCAGCAGACCTTACGGGACAGCCCGGGGTACTGAAGCTTTCTTT. This gives the protein CASRPYGTARGTEAFF.

The chain employs TRBV7-3 and TRBJ2-3; 7 nucleotides match TRBD2. Looked up from germline, CDR1 is SGHTA and CDR2 is FQGTGA. The CDR3 is made up of 14 amino acids. The V segment lost 8 bases and the J segment 5 bases; nucleotides outside the gene matches: 10. This chain's CDR3 is CASQSGMRGDTQYF. CDR3 DNA sequence: TGTGCCAGCCAAAGCGGGATGAGGGGAGATACGCAGTATTTT.

This clone was observed a handful of times. At one of its ends the junction is not consistent with the germline gene, which may arise from a read error. DNA for the CDR3: TGTGCCAGCAGCCTAGCGGGGGACTCTGAGACCCAGTACTTC. As protein: CASSLAGDSETQYF. The chain combines TRBV7-9 with TRBJ2-5, with 10 bases matching TRBD2. The CDR3 extends over 14 amino acids. CDR1 SEHNR and CDR2 FQNEAQ come from the germline V gene (reference sequence).

The chain links TRBV5-6 to TRBJ2-5; D is perhaps TRBD1 (6 bases). V lost 4 bases and J 2 bases, leaving 12 bases between the germline ends. CDR1 and CDR2 from the germline V gene are SGHDT and YYEEEE. The CDR3 totals 14 residues. The CDR3 DNA is TGTGCCAGCAGCCTAGGGACACGACAAGAGACCCAGTACTTC. Encoded protein: CASSLGTRQETQYF.

This chain joins TRBV15 and TRBJ2-3; D is ambiguous. V was shortened by 2 bases and J by 0 bases, with 0 bases between the two germline ends. Germline CDR1 and CDR2: LNHNV and YYDKDF (reference sequence). The CDR3 is made up of 12 amino acids. The CDR3, as DNA: TGTGCCACCAGCAGAAGCACAGATACGCAGTATTTT. Translation gives CATSRSTDTQYF.

This chain links TRBV4-2 with TRBJ1-4; D call uncertain. V dropped 3 bases and J dropped 0 bases, with 8 bases sitting between them. CDR3 length: 15 residues. Germline lookup yields CDR1 LGHNA and CDR2 YNFKEQ. The CDR3: CASSHPGTTNEKLFF. Written as DNA, the CDR3 is TGTGCCAGCAGCCACCCAGGAACAACTAATGAAAAACTGTTTTTT.

This clone was counted between two and nine times. The CDR3 protein is CASDGNTIYF. DNA for the CDR3: TGTGCCAGCGATGGAAACACCATATATTTT. The chain combines TRBV7-9 with TRBJ1-3; unclear D gene. This CDR3 is built from 10 residues. Trimming pared 8 bases from V and 3 bases from J, leaving 2 bases between. From germline, CDR1 is SEHNR and CDR2 FQNEAQ (reference sequence).

A few counts support this clone. V usage is TRBV6-5 and J usage is TRBJ2-7; D remains unclear. The CDR3 is 15 amino acids. The germline V gene has CDR1 MNHEY and CDR2 SVGAGI. Trimming took off 6 bases at V and 0 bases at J, with 15 bases between the two ends. CDR3 coding DNA: TGTGCCAGCAGGGCGCGGAGTGGCAGCTCCTACGAGCAGTACTTC. Protein sequence: CASRARSGSSYEQYF.

CDR3 loop: CASPEGGNYGYTF. The CDR3 DNA reads as TGTGCCAGCCCCGAAGGGGGGAACTATGGCTACACCTTC. The chain combines TRBV19 with TRBJ1-2, with D maybe TRBD1 (6 bases). This CDR3 spans 13 amino acids. Germline lookup yields CDR1 LNHDA and CDR2 SQIVND (reference sequence). V was pared by 9 bases and J by 2 bases, with 13 bases between.

This clone has more than one count but fewer than ten. The chain is built from TRBV9 and TRBJ1-5; D gene ambiguous. V was trimmed by 0 bases and J by 0 bases, leaving 7 bases between them. CDR1 SGDLS and CDR2 YYNGEE come from the germline V gene. The CDR3 covers 15 residues. The CDR3 sequence: CASSVEGDSNQPQHF. CDR3 nucleotides: TGTGCCAGCAGCGTAGAGGGCGATAGCAATCAGCCCCAGCATTTT.

This clone was counted between two and nine times. A junction end diverges from the germline sequence, so it may reflect a read error. The sample holds other DNA sequences that translate to the same CDR3. This rearrangement joins TRBV7-2 to TRBJ2-5, with D unresolved. This CDR3 region has 12 residues. From germline, CDR1 is SGHTA and CDR2 FQGNSA. The CDR3 loop reads CASSSHQETQYF. DNA for the CDR3: TGTGCCAGCAGCTCCCACCAGGAGACCCAGTACTTC.

V gene TRBV4-2 combines with J gene TRBJ2-3; 9 nucleotides match TRBD2. The CDR3 runs 16 residues. The germline V gene encodes CDR1 LGHNA and CDR2 YNFKEQ. V shed 2 bases, J shed 1 base, and the junction held 4 bases outside the gene matches. CDR3 sequence (DNA): TGTGCCAGCAGCCAACGCTCTAGCGGGGGCACAGATACGCAGTATTTT. Translation gives CASSQRSSGGTDTQYF.

This chain links TRBV23-1 with TRBJ2-7, with a weak D call TRBD1 (8 bases). TRBV23-1 is recorded as an ORF, its role being uncertain. The CDR3 contains 13 residues. The CDR3 reads CAGRDRSSYEQYV. The CDR3, as DNA: TGCGCTGGGAGGGACAGGAGCTCCTACGAGCAGTACGTC.

The genes are TRBV6-7 and TRBJ2-5, with 10 bases aligning to TRBD2. TRBV6-7 is labeled an ORF, and its function is uncertain. There are 16 residues in the CDR3. V shed 0 bases and J 5 bases; nucleotides not matched to a gene: 6. The chain's CDR3 is CASSYSEAGGLETQYF. The CDR3 coding sequence is TGTGCCAGCAGTTACTCTGAAGCGGGGGGGCTTGAGACCCAGTACTTC.

The chain combines TRBV15 with TRBJ2-6; D assignment may be TRBD1 or TRBD2 (6 bases each). The V gene's germline CDR1 is LNHNV and CDR2 YYDKDF (reference sequence). Trimming stripped 4 bases from V and 4 bases from J, with 14 bases between. This CDR3 spans 16 amino acids. CDR3 in DNA: TGTGCCACCAGCAAGGGGGGCTTTGAAGGGGCCAACGTCCTGACTTTC. Translation: CATSKGGFEGANVLTF.